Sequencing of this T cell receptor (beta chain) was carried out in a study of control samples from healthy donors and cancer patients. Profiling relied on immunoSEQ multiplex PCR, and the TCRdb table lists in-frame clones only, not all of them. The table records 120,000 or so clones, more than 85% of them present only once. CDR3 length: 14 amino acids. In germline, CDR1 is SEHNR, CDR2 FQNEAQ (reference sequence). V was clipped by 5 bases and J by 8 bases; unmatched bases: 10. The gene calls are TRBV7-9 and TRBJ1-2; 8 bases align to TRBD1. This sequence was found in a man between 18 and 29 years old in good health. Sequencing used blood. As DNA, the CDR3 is TGTGCCAGCAGCCCCGGGACAGGTCAAGTAGGCTACACCTTC. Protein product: CASSPGTGQVGYTF.